These 11 T cell receptor beta chains were all obtained from the same sample, sequenced in a study of T cells in localized non-small cell lung cancer. Using immunoSEQ multiplex PCR, the repertoire was profiled, and TCRdb retains in-frame clones only, with some absent. The sample lists approximately 1,800 clones; 20% to 30% were seen once. The specimen comprised normal lung tissue next to the tumor, sampled before any cancer treatment. All receptors derive from a male donor aged 60 or older with stage II lung adenocarcinoma.

The DNA for the CDR3 is TGCAGCGTTCCCCCCACTAGCGGCACGTCGGGATACAATGAGCAGTTCTTC. Translation: CSVPPTSGTSGYNEQFF. The rearrangement joins TRBV29-1 to TRBJ2-1; 8 bases map to TRBD2. Germline CDR1 and CDR2: SQVTM and ANQGSEA. Trimming took 5 bases from V and 4 from J; bases not matched to a gene: 16. There are 17 residues in the CDR3.

The rearrangement links TRBV15 to TRBJ2-2; D is perhaps TRBD2 (5 bases). The length of the CDR3 is 17 residues. Deletions cut 2 bases from V and 6 bases from J, with 19 bases between. CDR1 LNHNV and CDR2 YYDKDF come from the germline V gene (reference sequence). The CDR3 DNA is TGTGCCACCAGCAGATTTGTCCCTGCAGGAGGTGCCGGGGAGCTGTTTTTT. Translating it yields CATSRFVPAGGAGELFF.

The rearrangement joins TRBV7-2 to TRBJ2-1, with a tentative D call TRBD2 (6 bases). V was pared by 4 bases and J by 10 bases, with 14 bases between. The CDR3 length is 13 residues. Germline-derived CDR1 and CDR2 are SGHTA and FQGNSA. DNA for the CDR3: TGTGCCAGCAGCTCGGGACTTGCTCCCGAGCAGTTCTTC. Translation: CASSSGLAPEQFF.

The J gene is TRBJ2-7, the V gene TRBV28, with 8 bases fitting TRBD2. Trimming removed 4 bases from V and 13 bases from J; junction bases left unmatched: 15. Germline CDR1 MDHEN, CDR2 SYDVKM. This CDR3 region has 14 residues. This CDR3 is CASSSPQSGRHSYF. The CDR3 DNA sequence: TGTGCCAGCAGTTCACCTCAGAGCGGGAGACATTCATACTTC. The full variable domain, with the rest looked up from reference TRBV28 and TRBJ2-7, is DVKVTQSSRYLVKRTGEKVFLECVQDMDHENMFWYRQDPGLGLRLIYFSYDVKMKEKGDIPEGYSVSREKKERFSLILESASTNQTSMYLCASSSPQSGRHSYFGPGTRLTVT.

The count of this clone is one. The chain couples TRBV6-8 to TRBJ2-1, with 7 bases matching TRBD1. The CDR3 extends over 13 amino acids. Per germline, CDR1 MNHGY and CDR2 SAAAGT. With 8 bases clipped from V and 4 bases from J, the junction kept 5 bases outside the gene matches. CDR3 nucleotides: TGTGCCAGCTTTCGGGACAGATACAATGAGCAGTTCTTC. Its translation: CASFRDRYNEQFF.

The genes are TRBV28 and TRBJ2-1; 8 bases match TRBD1. The CDR3 sequence is 15 residues long. V was clipped by 5 bases and J by 5 bases; unmatched bases: 8. Germline V gives CDR1 MDHEN, CDR2 SYDVKM. CDR3 coding DNA: TGTGCCAGCAGTATGACAGGGGTCACGGACAATGAGCAGTTCTTC. Translated: CASSMTGVTDNEQFF.

This clone is medium-sized in the sample. The chain joins TRBV11-3 to TRBJ2-1, with 8 nucleotides matching TRBD2. Looked up from germline, CDR1 is SGHNT and CDR2 is YENEEA. The junction had 8 bases not matched to a gene; V was cut back by 6 bases and J by 4 bases. This CDR3 spans 15 amino acids. The CDR3 DNA is TGTGCCAGCAGACTCACCGGGACTAGTTACAATGAGCAGTTCTTC. It encodes CASRLTGTSYNEQFF.

The chain employs TRBV14 and TRBJ2-7; 7 bases align to TRBD1. Germline V lookup: CDR1 SGHDN, CDR2 FVKESK. The ends lost 4 bases at V and 7 bases at J; junction bases unmatched: 10. This CDR3 has 14 amino acids. For the CDR3, the DNA is TGTGCCAGCAGCCTGATGACAGGGTCGGGGGAGCAGTACTTC. As protein: CASSLMTGSGEQYF.

Here the CDR3 DNA reads TGTGCCAGCAGTAGCTCTGGGGCCAACGTCCTGACTTTC. Protein sequence: CASSSSGANVLTF. V gene TRBV28 combines with J gene TRBJ2-6; D is uncertain. V lost 5 bases to trimming and J lost 0 bases, with 2 bases between them. Germline CDR1 and CDR2: MDHEN and SYDVKM. CDR3 size: 13 residues.

This chain joins TRBV28 and TRBJ2-2, with D perhaps given as TRBD1 or TRBD2 (5 bases each). Trimming removed 2 bases from V and 1 base from J, with 5 bases in between. Germline-derived CDR1 and CDR2 are MDHEN and SYDVKM. This CDR3 contains 14 residues. The CDR3 loop is CASSLGGNTGELFF. Here the CDR3 DNA reads TGTGCCAGCAGTTTAGGGGGGAACACCGGGGAGCTGTTTTTT.

The V and J genes are TRBV6-8 and TRBJ1-3; D uncertain. CDR1 MNHGY and CDR2 SAAAGT come from the germline V gene. The V end lost 8 bases, the J end lost 0 bases, and 17 bases lay between the germline ends. The CDR3 runs 16 residues. CDR3 nucleotide sequence: TGTGCCAGCGGGAGGCGAGGATATCTCTCTGGAAACACCATATATTTT. This sequence encodes CASGRRGYLSGNTIYF.